This is a list of T cell receptor beta chains from one sample in a study of OX40 agonist ivuxolimab in advanced cancers. Profiled with immunoSEQ multiplex PCR; TCRdb holds only in-frame clones, not every one. Of roughly 62,000 clones detected, about 82% appear once; the ten largest clones hold around 2.7%. The sample in question was CD4+ or CD8+ T cells sorted from blood, obtained in a trial of the OX40 agonist ivuxolimab. The receptors were gathered from an adult with an advanced solid tumor such as melanoma, head and neck, liver or kidney cancer. Each CDR3 is given with its conserved first and last residue. Each record gives: D gene, clone size, J gene, V gene, CDR3 protein, CDR3 DNA. D genes are given only for firm matches. A clone size is listed for some rows: how often the clone was seen (once, few, many), or a class if it is expanded.

>.|.|TRBJ2-1|TRBV7-8
CASREDPRGDEQFF
TGTGCCAGCAGAGAGGACCCCCGCGGCGATGAGCAGTTCTTC
>.|.|TRBJ1-2|TRBV6-1
CASSNRVGYGYTF
TGTGCCAGCTCAAACAGGGTCGGCTATGGCTACACCTTC
>.|few|TRBJ1-1|TRBV19
CASSKQGSTEAFF
TGTGCCAGTAGTAAACAGGGTAGCACTGAAGCTTTCTTT
>.|.|TRBJ2-7|TRBV7-2
CASSLASGAGASYEQYF
TGTGCCAGCAGCTTAGCGTCCGGGGCAGGAGCCTCCTACGAGCAGTACTTC
>.|.|TRBJ2-3|TRBV15
CATSRDPGDTQYF
TGTGCCACCAGCAGAGATCCGGGCGATACGCAGTATTTT
>TRBD2|.|TRBJ2-5|TRBV14
CASSSSGGAKTQYF
TGTGCCAGCAGCTCTAGCGGGGGGGCAAAGACCCAGTACTTC
>.|.|TRBJ1-2|TRBV7-2
CASSPQGPNYGYTF
TGTGCCAGCAGCCCGCAGGGCCCTAACTATGGCTACACCTTC
>.|.|TRBJ1-2|TRBV4-3
CASSQEDRSNYGYTF
TGCGCCAGCAGCCAAGAAGACAGAAGTAACTATGGCTACACCTTC
>TRBD2|.|TRBJ2-7|TRBV7-3
CASSRSGGAYEQYF
TGTGCCAGCAGCCGCAGCGGGGGGGCCTACGAGCAGTACTTC
>.|few|TRBJ2-7|TRBV7-9
CASSLGTANEQYF
TGTGCCAGCAGCTTAGGGACAGCTAACGAGCAGTACTTC
>.|.|TRBJ2-7|TRBV6-6
CASSYSGRFYEQYF
TGTGCCAGCAGTTACTCCGGCAGATTCTACGAGCAGTACTTC
>.|few|TRBJ2-5|TRBV21-1
CAGGIQETQYF
TGTGCCGGGGGGATCCAAGAGACCCAGTACTTC
>TRBD1|.|TRBJ2-7|TRBV2
CASRTGGSYEQYF
TGCGCCAGCAGGACAGGGGGCTCGTACGAGCAGTACTTC
>.|few|TRBJ1-6|TRBV6-1
CASSELGSNSPLHF
TGTGCCAGCAGTGAATTAGGGTCCAATTCACCCCTCCACTTT
>.|.|TRBJ2-5|TRBV7-2
CASSFPPETQYF
TGTGCCAGCAGCTTCCCCCCGGAGACCCAGTACTTC
>TRBD1|.|TRBJ2-7|TRBV5-5
CASTLDISAGTVVYEQYF
TGTGCCAGCACCTTGGACATATCGGCCGGGACAGTCGTCTACGAGCAGTACTTC
>.|.|TRBJ1-1|TRBV19
CASSKAGDTTEAFF
TGTGCCAGTAGTAAGGCAGGGGATACCACTGAAGCTTTCTTT
>.|.|TRBJ2-7|TRBV6-6
CASSARQDAYEQYF
TGTGCCAGCAGTGCGCGACAGGATGCCTACGAGCAGTACTTC
>TRBD1|.|TRBJ1-1|TRBV9
CASSLGTGNTEAFF
TGTGCCAGCAGCTTAGGGACAGGCAACACTGAAGCTTTCTTT
>.|.|TRBJ2-1|TRBV7-2
CASSPPGTAYNEQFF
TGTGCCAGCAGCCCTCCAGGGACGGCATACAATGAGCAGTTCTTC
>.|.|TRBJ2-5|TRBV19
CASSIELRREETQYF
TGTGCCAGTAGTATAGAACTTCGGAGGGAAGAGACCCAGTACTTC
>TRBD2|.|TRBJ2-1|TRBV5-1
CASSLSYSGGPEGQFF
TGCGCCAGCAGCTTGTCTTATAGCGGGGGGCCCGAAGGGCAGTTCTTC
>.|few|TRBJ2-5|TRBV29-1
CSVEKWDIGQETQYF
TGCAGCGTTGAAAAGTGGGATATAGGCCAAGAGACCCAGTACTTC
>.|.|TRBJ1-1|TRBV4-3
CASSHLGTEAFF
TGCGCCAGCAGCCATCTAGGGACTGAAGCTTTCTTT
>.|.|TRBJ1-5|TRBV7-2
CASSSLMGNQPQHF
TGTGCCAGCAGCTCCCTGATGGGAAATCAGCCCCAGCATTTT
>.|.|TRBJ1-1|TRBV19
CASGIQVRATTEAFF
TGTGCCAGTGGAATACAAGTCAGGGCAACGACTGAAGCTTTCTTT
>TRBD2|.|TRBJ2-5|TRBV19
CASSSGTSGAETQYF
TGTGCCAGTAGTAGCGGGACTAGCGGGGCTGAGACCCAGTACTTC
>.|.|TRBJ2-7|TRBV6-1
CAPRGAGDSYEQYF
TGTGCCCCCCGGGGGGCGGGTGACTCCTACGAGCAGTACTTC
>TRBD2|.|TRBJ2-5|TRBV5-1
CASSFGGGASQYF
TGCGCCAGCAGCTTTGGCGGGGGGGCTTCCCAGTACTTC
>.|.|TRBJ2-5|TRBV11-2
CASSYPPLDREETQYF
TGTGCCAGCAGCTACCCCCCCCTAGACCGGGAAGAGACCCAGTACTTC
>.|.|TRBJ2-1|TRBV7-6
CASSLGGEQFF
TGTGCCAGCAGCCTGGGCGGGGAGCAGTTCTTC
>.|.|TRBJ2-5|TRBV18
CASSLEKGAHPETQYF
TGTGCCAGCTCACTGGAGAAAGGGGCACACCCGGAGACCCAGTACTTC
>TRBD2|.|TRBJ2-7|TRBV15
CATSPRTLSGAYF
TGTGCCACCAGCCCAAGGACTCTAAGCGGGGCGTACTTC
>TRBD2|.|TRBJ2-1|TRBV5-4
CASSSSGTSGLNEQFF
TGTGCCAGCAGCAGCTCCGGGACTAGCGGGTTAAATGAGCAGTTCTTC
>.|.|TRBJ1-1|TRBV6-1
CASSEIRDTEAFF
TGTGCCAGCAGTGAAATAAGGGATACTGAAGCTTTCTTT
>.|.|TRBJ1-6|TRBV6-5
CASSELPKDSPLHF
TGTGCCAGCAGTGAATTACCGAAGGATTCACCCCTCCACTTT
>TRBD1|.|TRBJ1-4|TRBV7-2
CASSLKRGTGSEKLFF
TGTGCCAGCAGCTTAAAGAGGGGGACAGGGAGCGAAAAACTGTTTTTT
>.|.|TRBJ1-5|TRBV7-2
CASSLAASDLKHF
TGTGCCAGCAGCTTAGCCGCCTCGGACTTGAAGCATTTT
>TRBD2|few|TRBJ2-1|TRBV28
CASTSHAGGAVNEQFF
TGTGCCAGCACCAGCCATGCGGGGGGGGCCGTCAATGAGCAGTTCTTC
>.|once|TRBJ2-1|TRBV28
CASTTGFGEQFF
TGTGCCAGCACCACAGGGTTCGGTGAGCAGTTCTTC
>.|once|TRBJ1-2|TRBV28
CASSPSAGAYGYTF
TGTGCCAGCAGCCCTAGCGCAGGGGCTTATGGCTACACCTTC